These 19 T cell receptor beta chains were sequenced from one sample in a study of radiotherapy plus CTLA-4 blockade in lung cancer. TCRdb's table, derived via immunoSEQ multiplex PCR, lists solely in-frame clones and lacks some. The sample shows some 66,000 clones, approximately 80% of them seen only once. The source was peripheral blood, collected from a patient treated with radiotherapy plus ipilimumab. The receptors were gathered from a human donor with non-small cell lung cancer who had a partial response to radiotherapy plus ipilimumab.

This chain links TRBV6-5 with TRBJ2-3; 11 bases are a match to TRBD2. Germline values: CDR1 MNHEY, CDR2 SVGAGI. This CDR3 is built from 15 residues. The junction had 7 bases not matched to a gene; V was cut back by 6 bases and J by 5 bases. CDR3: CASSPSTSGRDTQYF. CDR3 nucleotide sequence: TGTGCCAGCAGCCCCTCCACTAGCGGGAGAGATACGCAGTATTTT.

The rearrangement links TRBV6-5 to TRBJ2-1; 8 bases agree with TRBD2. The V gene's germline CDR1 is MNHEY and CDR2 SVGAGI. CDR3 length equals 14 residues. Losses at the gene ends were 5 bases for V and 4 bases for J; bases not matched to a gene: 4. Written as DNA, the CDR3 is TGTGCCAGCAGTACTAGCGGCTCGTACAATGAGCAGTTCTTC. Residues: CASSTSGSYNEQFF.

The chain couples TRBV30 to TRBJ2-3, with a possible D match to TRBD1 (6 bases). This CDR3 contains 14 residues. Trimming shortened V by 0 bases and J by 6 bases, and 13 bases separated the two germline ends. Germline loops: CDR1 GTSNPN, CDR2 SVGIG (reference sequence). CDR3 region: CAWSVGPRGDTQYF. CDR3 nucleotides: TGTGCCTGGAGTGTTGGGCCGAGGGGGGATACGCAGTATTTT. The full variable domain, in which reference TRBV30 and TRBJ2-3 provide the parts outside the CDR3, is SQTIHQWPATLVQPVGSPLSLECTVEGTSNPNLYWYRQAAGRGLQLLFYSVGIGQISSEVPQNLSASRPQDRQFILSSKKLLLSDSGFYLCAWSVGPRGDTQYFGPGTRLTVL.

The rearrangement links TRBV11-2 to TRBJ2-2; the D is unclear. CDR1 is SGHAT and CDR2 is FQNNGV in the germline V gene. Trimming left V 1 base short and J 4 bases short, with 7 bases between. This CDR3 has 14 residues. This CDR3 reads CASSLVRGTGELFF. Written as DNA, the CDR3 is TGTGCCAGCAGCTTAGTTCGAGGCACCGGGGAGCTGTTTTTT.

The chain links TRBV27 to TRBJ2-1; TRBD1 aligns across 8 bases. Germline V gives CDR1 MNHEY, CDR2 SMNVEV (reference sequence). The J segment lost 5 bases and the V segment lost 7 bases, leaving 10 bases of the junction unmatched. This CDR3 spans 15 amino acids. The CDR3 region is CASTLSRGHHNEQFF. In nucleotides, the CDR3 is TGTGCCAGCACCTTGTCCAGGGGGCATCACAATGAGCAGTTCTTC.

J is TRBJ1-2 and V is TRBV15; 10 positions agree with TRBD1. This CDR3 contains 15 residues. Germline CDR1 LNHNV, CDR2 YYDKDF (reference sequence). J lost 6 bases, V lost 0 bases, and 4 bases had no gene match. Written as DNA, the CDR3 is TGTGCCACCAGCAGAGATGACAGGGGGCTACATGGCTACACCTTC. Protein sequence: CATSRDDRGLHGYTF. Based on the CDR3 plus reference TRBV15 and TRBJ1-2, the full variable domain is DAMVIQNPRYQVTQFGKPVTLSCSQTLNHNVMYWYQQKSSQAPKLLFHYYDKDFNNEADTPDNFQSRRPNTSFCFLDIRSPGLGDTAMYLCATSRDDRGLHGYTFGSGTRLTVV.

Only one count was recorded for this clone. The limits of the CDR3 on the DNA are not certain, so only TCRdb's listed CDR3 is given. The chain employs TRBV6-5 and TRBJ1-2. The CDR3 has 15 amino acids, counting both end residues. Germline V gene data show CDR1 as MNHEY and CDR2 as SVGAGI. CDR3 sequence reads: CATSWRGSANYGCTF.

This chain uses TRBV7-6 with TRBJ1-5, with D hard to call. The germline V gene has CDR1 SGHVS and CDR2 FNYEAQ. This CDR3 has 14 residues. V was shortened by 1 base and J by 9 bases, with 13 bases between the two germline ends. The CDR3 loop is CASSLGPYRGPQHF. For the CDR3, the DNA is TGTGCCAGCAGCTTAGGGCCGTATCGAGGGCCCCAGCATTTT.

This chain uses TRBV9 with TRBJ2-5, with TRBD2 matching over 12 bases. Trimming removed 2 bases from V and 2 bases from J; junction bases left unmatched: 7. This CDR3 comprises 17 residues. Germline-derived CDR1 and CDR2 are SGDLS and YYNGEE. CDR3 sequence (DNA): TGTGCCAGCAGCGTTCGACTAGCGGGAGAGCGACAAGAGACCCAGTACTTC. Residues: CASSVRLAGERQETQYF.

The chain joins TRBV5-1 to TRBJ2-3; 9 positions agree with TRBD1. CDR3 length equals 15 residues. J lost 4 bases, V lost 4 bases, and 7 bases had no gene match. Per germline, CDR1 SGHRS and CDR2 YFSETQ. CDR3 bases: TGCGCCAGCAGCCACGGACAGGGGTGGGCAGATACGCAGTATTTT. It specifies CASSHGQGWADTQYF.

The V call is TRBV19, the J call TRBJ2-1; D is perhaps TRBD2 (5 bases). Germline CDR1 is LNHDA and CDR2 is SQIVND (reference sequence). V lost 6 bases and J 6 bases, leaving 9 bases between the germline ends. This CDR3 has 12 residues. The CDR3 nucleotides read TGTGCCAGTAGCGGGATCGGCAATGAGCAGTTCTTC. Its protein product is CASSGIGNEQFF.

The genes are TRBV10-3 and TRBJ2-1, with 10 bases fitting TRBD2. V lost 0 bases to trimming and J lost 9 bases; unmatched junction nucleotides: 2. Germline-derived CDR1 and CDR2 are ENHRY and SYGVKD. This CDR3 spans 14 amino acids. The CDR3 DNA is TGTGCCATCAGTGAGTCGGCTAGCGGGGGTGAGCAGTTCTTC. Encoded protein: CAISESASGGEQFF.

V is TRBV5-1 and J is TRBJ1-3; D gene unclear. Trimming stripped 6 bases from V and 2 bases from J, with 15 bases between. Germline CDR1 and CDR2: SGHRS and YFSETQ. CDR3 size: 15 residues. CDR3 DNA sequence: TGCGCCAGCACCCTGTCTGCGAGTCCTGGAAACACCATATATTTT. This translates into CASTLSASPGNTIYF.

The rearrangement links TRBV7-2 to TRBJ2-7; 8 positions match TRBD2. The ends lost 4 bases at V and 1 base at J; junction bases unmatched: 9. The CDR3 is 16 amino acids. Per germline, CDR1 SGHTA and CDR2 FQGNSA. CDR3 bases: TGTGCCAGCAGCTCTAGGGCTAGCGGGCTATCCTACGAGCAGTACTTC. Its translation is CASSSRASGLSYEQYF.

The J gene is TRBJ2-2, the V gene TRBV7-2; a possible D gene is TRBD1 (5 bases). CDR1 and CDR2 from the germline V gene are SGHTA and FQGNSA. The CDR3 loop spans 14 amino acids. Between the trimmed V and J ends, which lost 5 bases and 6 bases, there was a span of 13 bases. The CDR3: CASSLGATAGELFF. The CDR3, as DNA: TGTGCCAGCAGCCTAGGGGCGACCGCCGGGGAGCTGTTTTTT.

The chain uses TRBV27 and TRBJ1-3; no definite D call. Germline loops: CDR1 MNHEY, CDR2 SMNVEV (reference sequence). The germline V and J ends were trimmed by 5 bases and 1 base, with 12 bases remaining between them. This CDR3 is 15 amino acids long. DNA of the CDR3: TGTGCCAGCAGTCCGACTCCTAGGTCTGGAAACACCATATATTTT. Its translation: CASSPTPRSGNTIYF.

The V call is TRBV28, the J call TRBJ2-2; tentatively, D is TRBD1 (5 bases). Trimming shortened V by 9 bases and J by 3 bases, and 8 bases separated the two germline ends. CDR3 length: 12 amino acids. The germline gives CDR1 MDHEN, CDR2 SYDVKM. The CDR3 bases are TGTGCCAGTAAGGGGTACACCGGGGAGCTGTTTTTT. Encoded protein: CASKGYTGELFF.

The J gene is TRBJ2-7, the V gene TRBV5-4, with D possibly being TRBD2 (6 bases). The CDR3 is made up of 16 amino acids. V gave up 5 bases and J gave up 3 bases, with 21 bases separating them. Per the germline V gene, CDR1 is SGHNT and CDR2 is YYREEE (reference sequence). CDR3 bases: TGTGCCAGCAGTTCCCCCTCCGGGGGAGGCCTCTACGAGCAGTACTTC. It translates to CASSSPSGGGLYEQYF.

This chain joins TRBV5-1 and TRBJ2-1; 8 bases line up with TRBD2. The CDR3 consists of 16 residues. CDR1 and CDR2 from the germline V gene are SGHRS and YFSETQ. The J segment lost 9 bases and the V segment lost 0 bases, leaving 11 bases of the junction unmatched. CDR3 nucleotides: TGCGCCAGCAGCTTGGCGGTGGGTAGCGGGGCTGGTGAGCAGTTCTTC. Encoded protein: CASSLAVGSGAGEQFF.